A single sample gave rise to the 9 T cell receptor beta chains below, sequenced in a study of Ad26.COV2.S vaccination and SARS-CoV-2 variants. Measured with immunoSEQ multiplex PCR; TCRdb has only the in-frame clones, and not every one. Found here are 400,000 to 450,000 clones, about 90% of them singletons; the top ten hold around 1.7%. Treatment: over 15 received Ad26.COV2.S at low or high dose, single or two shots; 5 received placebo; per-sample allocation not given. Sampling was performed 63 days after the first vaccine or placebo injection. The sequences come from peripheral blood, collected in a trial of Ad26.COV2.S vaccine versus placebo. The source of these receptors is a person between 18 and 65 years old who received the Ad26.COV2.S COVID-19 vaccine or a placebo.

V usage is TRBV6-5 and J usage is TRBJ1-5, with D uncertain. V was clipped by 2 bases and J by 2 bases, with 4 bases between them. In germline, CDR1 is MNHEY, CDR2 SVGAGI. The CDR3 runs to 13 residues. CDR3 DNA sequence: TGTGCCAGCAGTTACGGGGGCAATCAGCCCCAGCATTTT. The encoded protein is CASSYGGNQPQHF.

This clone has only one observation. The chain carries TRBV3-1 (or the pseudogene TRBV3-2) and TRBJ2-4; maybe TRBD2 (7 bases). This CDR3 contains 17 residues. V gave up 5 bases and J gave up 0 bases, with 17 bases separating them. CDR1 and CDR2 (germline): LGHDT, YNNKEL (reference sequence). The DNA of the CDR3 is TGTGCCAGCAGCGAGGGGGGGTCCTCCTTAGCCAAAAACATTCAGTACTTC. Amino acid sequence: CASSEGGSSLAKNIQYF.

The CDR3, as DNA: TGTGCCAGCAGTTACAACCAGGGAGGTGGCTACACCTTC. Translation: CASSYNQGGGYTF. The chain couples TRBV6-5 to TRBJ1-2; perhaps TRBD1 as D (5 bases). Germline V gene sequence: CDR1 MNHEY, CDR2 SVGAGI. Between the trimmed V and J ends, which lost 2 bases and 7 bases, there was a span of 11 bases. There are 13 residues in the CDR3.

The genes are TRBV7-6 and TRBJ1-2; D might be TRBD1 (6 bases). This CDR3 has 15 amino acids. V was trimmed by 1 base and J by 6 bases, leaving 15 bases between them. Germline V gene lookup returns CDR1 SGHVS and CDR2 FNYEAQ. CDR3 residues: CASSLDPRDRNGYTF. The CDR3 DNA is TGTGCCAGCAGCTTAGACCCGAGAGACAGGAATGGCTACACCTTC.

CDR3 protein: CASSEPGTGGTEAFF. The DNA of the CDR3 is TGTGCCAGCAGTGAACCCGGGACAGGGGGCACTGAAGCTTTCTTT. This sequence joins TRBV25-1 and TRBJ1-1; 11 positions match TRBD1. From germline, CDR1 is MGHDK and CDR2 SYGVNS. The CDR3 extends over 15 amino acids. V was pared by 2 bases and J by 4 bases, with 3 bases of the junction left unmatched.

V is TRBV7-9 and J is TRBJ2-4, with TRBD1 identical over 7 bases. Germline V gene sequence: CDR1 SEHNR, CDR2 FQNEAQ (reference sequence). This CDR3 comprises 11 residues. Trimming removed 5 bases from V and 12 bases from J; junction bases left unmatched: 4. The CDR3, as DNA: TGTGCCAGCAGCCCCAGGGGGACTCAGTACTTC. Amino acid sequence: CASSPRGTQYF.

V gene TRBV27 combines with J gene TRBJ1-6; no definite D call. Germline CDR1 reads MNHEY; CDR2 reads SMNVEV (reference sequence). V shed 1 base and J shed 2 bases, with 3 bases lying between them. The CDR3 covers 14 residues. CDR3 loop: CASSLYPYNSPLHF. DNA of the CDR3: TGTGCCAGCAGTTTATATCCCTATAATTCACCCCTCCACTTT.

V is TRBV7-9 and J is TRBJ2-1; no reliable D call. The V gene's germline CDR1 is SEHNR and CDR2 FQNEAQ (reference sequence). V was pared by 3 bases and J by 4 bases, with 4 bases between. The CDR3 runs to 12 residues. The CDR3 sequence is CASSLSYNEQFF. The CDR3 DNA is TGTGCCAGCAGCTTGAGTTACAATGAGCAGTTCTTC.

This chain links TRBV4-3 with TRBJ2-7, with a possible D match to TRBD2 (6 bases). Trimming removed 4 bases at V and 2 bases at J, with 18 bases between. Germline V lookup: CDR1 LGHNA, CDR2 YSLEER. This CDR3 is 16 amino acids long. As DNA, the CDR3 is TGCGCCAGCAGCCCAAGGCTCGCGGGGCCCACCTACGAGCAGTACTTC. As protein: CASSPRLAGPTYEQYF.